The sequence of this T cell receptor beta chain was determined in a study of blood T cell repertoires in COVID-19. Exposed enrollees encountered a COVID-19 case at some point within 2 weeks before study entry. Source study methods: Reference gene primer amplification yielded estimated nucleated cell counts. The data were produced by immunoSEQ multiplex PCR, yet TCRdb's version contains in-frame clones alone and is incomplete. V, J and clone size are taken as reported in that table, and D and trimming were inferred from the DNA itself. The sample lists about 62,000 clones, under 80% occurring once. This clone showed up just a few times. The sequence was obtained from a woman in her sixties who had been exposed to COVID-19. The material sequenced was PBMCs or T cells enriched from blood (not recorded which).

CDR3 sequence: CASRPGLGISGNTIYF. The CDR3, as DNA: TGTGCCAGCCGTCCGGGACTCGGGATCTCTGGAAACACCATATATTTT. The J gene is TRBJ1-3, the V gene TRBV7-2, with a weak D call TRBD1 (5 bases). V lost 8 bases and J lost 0, with 17 bases in between. This CDR3 is 16 amino acids long. The germline gives CDR1 SGHTA, CDR2 FQGNSA.